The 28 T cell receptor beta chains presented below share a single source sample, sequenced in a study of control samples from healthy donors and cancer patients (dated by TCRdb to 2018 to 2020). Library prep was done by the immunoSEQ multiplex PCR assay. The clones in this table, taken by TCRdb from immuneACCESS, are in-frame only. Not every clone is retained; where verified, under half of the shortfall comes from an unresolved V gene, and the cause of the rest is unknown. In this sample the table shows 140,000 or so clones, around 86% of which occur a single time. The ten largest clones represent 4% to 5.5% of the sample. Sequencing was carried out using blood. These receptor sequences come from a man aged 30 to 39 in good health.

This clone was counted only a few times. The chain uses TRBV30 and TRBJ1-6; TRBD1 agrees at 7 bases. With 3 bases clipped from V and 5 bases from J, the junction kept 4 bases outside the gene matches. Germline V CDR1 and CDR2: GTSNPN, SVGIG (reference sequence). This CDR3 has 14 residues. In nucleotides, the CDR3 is TGTGCCTGGAGCCGGGACAGTAATAATTCACCCCTCCACTTT. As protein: CAWSRDSNNSPLHF.

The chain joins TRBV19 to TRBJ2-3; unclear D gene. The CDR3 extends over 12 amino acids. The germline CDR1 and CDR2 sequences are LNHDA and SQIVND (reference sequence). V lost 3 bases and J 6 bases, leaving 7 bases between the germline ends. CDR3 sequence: CASSIGRDTQYF. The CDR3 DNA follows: TGTGCCAGTAGTATTGGAAGGGATACGCAGTATTTT. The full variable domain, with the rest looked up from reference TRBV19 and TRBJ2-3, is DGGITQSPKYLFRKEGQNVTLSCEQNLNHDAMYWYRQDPGQGLRLIYYSQIVNDFQKGDIAEGYSVSREKKESFPLTVTSAQKNPTAFYLCASSIGRDTQYFGPGTRLTVL.

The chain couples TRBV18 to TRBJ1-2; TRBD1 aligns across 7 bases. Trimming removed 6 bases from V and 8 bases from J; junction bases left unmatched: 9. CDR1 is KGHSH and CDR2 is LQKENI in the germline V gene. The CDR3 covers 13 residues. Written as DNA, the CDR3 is TGTGCCAGCTCTCAGGACAGGACGGGGGGCTACACCTTC. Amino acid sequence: CASSQDRTGGYTF.

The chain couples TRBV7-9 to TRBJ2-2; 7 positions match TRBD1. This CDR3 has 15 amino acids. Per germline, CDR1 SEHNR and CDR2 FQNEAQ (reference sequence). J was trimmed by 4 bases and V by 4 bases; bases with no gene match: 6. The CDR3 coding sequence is TGTGCCAGCAGCTCCACCGGGACAGTCACCGGGGAGCTGTTTTTT. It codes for CASSSTGTVTGELFF.

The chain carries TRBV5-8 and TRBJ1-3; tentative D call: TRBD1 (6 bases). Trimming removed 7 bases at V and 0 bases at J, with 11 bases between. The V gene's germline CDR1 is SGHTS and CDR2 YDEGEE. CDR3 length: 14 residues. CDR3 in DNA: TGTGCCAGCCTACAGGGAATCTCTGGAAACACCATATATTTT. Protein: CASLQGISGNTIYF.

CDR3 amino acids: CASSLPGTGRVEQYF. The CDR3 region has the DNA TGTGCCAGCAGCCTTCCCGGGACAGGTCGTGTCGAGCAGTACTTC. V is TRBV5-6 and J is TRBJ2-7; 8 nucleotides agree with TRBD1. After removal of 4 bases from V and 6 bases from J, the junction contained 12 bases not matched to a gene. Per the germline V gene, CDR1 is SGHDT and CDR2 is YYEEEE. The CDR3 has 15 residues. Supplemented by reference TRBV5-6 and TRBJ2-7, the full variable domain reads DAGVTQSPTHLIKTRGQQVTLRCSPKSGHDTVSWYQQALGQGPQFIFQYYEEEERQRGNFPDRFSGHQFPNYSSELNVNALLLGDSALYLCASSLPGTGRVEQYFGPGTRLTVT.

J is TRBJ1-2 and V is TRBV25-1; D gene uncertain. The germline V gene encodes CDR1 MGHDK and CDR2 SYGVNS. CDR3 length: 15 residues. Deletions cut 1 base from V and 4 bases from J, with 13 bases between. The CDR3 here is CASSESNGRLYGYTF. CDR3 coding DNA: TGTGCCAGCAGTGAATCCAATGGCCGACTCTATGGCTACACCTTC.

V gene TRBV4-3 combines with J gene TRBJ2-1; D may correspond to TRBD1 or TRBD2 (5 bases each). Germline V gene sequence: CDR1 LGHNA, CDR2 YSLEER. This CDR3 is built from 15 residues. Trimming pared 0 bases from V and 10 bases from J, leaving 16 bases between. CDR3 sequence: CASSQDVSSRGEQFF. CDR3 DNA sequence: TGCGCCAGCAGCCAAGATGTTTCATCTCGGGGCGAGCAGTTCTTC.

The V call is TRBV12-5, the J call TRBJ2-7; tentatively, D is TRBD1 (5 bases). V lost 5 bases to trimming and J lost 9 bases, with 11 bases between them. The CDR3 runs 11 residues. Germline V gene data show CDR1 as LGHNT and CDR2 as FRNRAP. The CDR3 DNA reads TGTGCTAGTGGTCAGGGAAATGCGCAGTACTTC. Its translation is CASGQGNAQYF.

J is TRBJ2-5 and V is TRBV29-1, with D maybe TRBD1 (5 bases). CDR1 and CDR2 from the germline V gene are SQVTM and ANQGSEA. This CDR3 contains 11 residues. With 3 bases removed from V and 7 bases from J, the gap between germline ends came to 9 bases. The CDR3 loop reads CSVEDKGTQYF. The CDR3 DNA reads TGCAGCGTTGAGGACAAGGGGACCCAGTACTTC.

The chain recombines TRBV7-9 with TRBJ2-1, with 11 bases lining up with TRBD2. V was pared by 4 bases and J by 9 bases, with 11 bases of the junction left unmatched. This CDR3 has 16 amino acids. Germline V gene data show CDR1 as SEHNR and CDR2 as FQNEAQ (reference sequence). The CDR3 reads CASSSEKLAGVGEQFF. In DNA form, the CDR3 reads TGTGCCAGCAGCTCCGAGAAACTAGCGGGAGTTGGTGAGCAGTTCTTC. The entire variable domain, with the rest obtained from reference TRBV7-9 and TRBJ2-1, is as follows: DTGVSQNPRHKITKRGQNVTFRCDPISEHNRLYWYRQTLGQGPEFLTYFQNEAQLEKSRLLSDRFSAERPKGSFSTLEIQRTEQGDSAMYLCASSSEKLAGVGEQFFGPGTRLTVL.

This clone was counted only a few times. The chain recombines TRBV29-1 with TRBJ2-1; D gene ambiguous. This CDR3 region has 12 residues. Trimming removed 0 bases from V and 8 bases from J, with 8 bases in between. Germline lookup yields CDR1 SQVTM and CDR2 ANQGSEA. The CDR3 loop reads CSVEDITDEQFF. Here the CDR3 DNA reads TGCAGCGTTGAAGATATCACGGATGAGCAGTTCTTC.

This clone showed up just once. CDR3 loop: CASSLQDEQYF. The CDR3 region has the DNA TGTGCCAGCAGCTTACAGGACGAGCAGTACTTC. The chain uses TRBV13 and TRBJ2-7, with D uncertain. This CDR3 has 11 amino acids. Germline CDR1 and CDR2: PRHDT and FYEKMQ (reference sequence). Trimming took 2 bases from V and 5 from J, leaving 4 bases between them.

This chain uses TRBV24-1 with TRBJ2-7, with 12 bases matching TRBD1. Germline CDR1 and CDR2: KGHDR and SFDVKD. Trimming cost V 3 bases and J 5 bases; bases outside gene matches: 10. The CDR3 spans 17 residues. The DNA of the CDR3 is TGTGCCACCAGTGATCGGGGGGAGGGACAGGGGGCCGACGAGCAGTACTTC. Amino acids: CATSDRGEGQGADEQYF.

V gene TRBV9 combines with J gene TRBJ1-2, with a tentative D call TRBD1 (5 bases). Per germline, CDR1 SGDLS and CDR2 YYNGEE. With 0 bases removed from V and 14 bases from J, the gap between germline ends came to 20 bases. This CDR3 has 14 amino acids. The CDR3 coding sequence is TGTGCCAGCAGCGTAGAGGAGGGACCTAACCCTCGAACCTTC. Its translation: CASSVEEGPNPRTF.

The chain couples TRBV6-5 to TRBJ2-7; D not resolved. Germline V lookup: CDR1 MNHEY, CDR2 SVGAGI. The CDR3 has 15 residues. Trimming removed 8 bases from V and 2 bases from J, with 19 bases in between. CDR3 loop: CASDKPQDPAYEQYF. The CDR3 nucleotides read TGTGCCAGCGACAAACCTCAAGATCCAGCCTACGAGCAGTACTTC.

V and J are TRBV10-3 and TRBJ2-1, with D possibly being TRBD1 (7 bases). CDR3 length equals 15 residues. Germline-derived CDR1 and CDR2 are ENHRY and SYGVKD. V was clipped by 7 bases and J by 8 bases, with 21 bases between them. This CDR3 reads CAITPGTEGGYEQFF. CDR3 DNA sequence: TGTGCCATCACCCCCGGGACAGAAGGGGGGTATGAGCAGTTCTTC.

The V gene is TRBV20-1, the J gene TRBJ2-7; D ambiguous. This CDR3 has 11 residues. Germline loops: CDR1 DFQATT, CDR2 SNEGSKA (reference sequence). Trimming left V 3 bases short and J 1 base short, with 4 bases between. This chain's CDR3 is CSARGSYEQYF. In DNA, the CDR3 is TGCAGTGCTAGGGGATCCTACGAGCAGTACTTC.

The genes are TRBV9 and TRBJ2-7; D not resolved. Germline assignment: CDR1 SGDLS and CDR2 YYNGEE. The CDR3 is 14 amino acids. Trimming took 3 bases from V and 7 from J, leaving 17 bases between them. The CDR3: CASSAWEGPTEQYF. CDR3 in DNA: TGTGCCAGCAGCGCCTGGGAAGGACCCACGGAGCAGTACTTC.

The CDR3: CASSRRLVRQETQYF. DNA for the CDR3: TGTGCCAGTAGTAGGCGGCTAGTGCGCCAAGAGACCCAGTACTTC. The V and J genes are TRBV19 and TRBJ2-5; D is uncertain. The CDR3 spans 15 residues. V lost 4 bases and J 1 base, leaving 13 bases between the germline ends. Germline V gene data show CDR1 as LNHDA and CDR2 as SQIVND (reference sequence).

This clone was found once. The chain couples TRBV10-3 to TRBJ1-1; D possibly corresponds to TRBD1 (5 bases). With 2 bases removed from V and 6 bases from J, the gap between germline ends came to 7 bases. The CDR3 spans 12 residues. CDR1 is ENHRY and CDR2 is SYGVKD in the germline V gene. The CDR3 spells CAISEGGAEAFF. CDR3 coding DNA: TGTGCCATCAGTGAGGGGGGTGCTGAAGCTTTCTTT.

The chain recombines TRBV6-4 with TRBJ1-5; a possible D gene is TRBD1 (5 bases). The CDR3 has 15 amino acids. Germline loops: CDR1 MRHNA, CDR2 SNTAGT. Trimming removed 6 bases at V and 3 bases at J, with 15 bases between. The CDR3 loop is CASSGRDPNNQPQHF. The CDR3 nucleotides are TGTGCCAGCAGCGGTCGGGACCCTAACAATCAGCCCCAGCATTTT.

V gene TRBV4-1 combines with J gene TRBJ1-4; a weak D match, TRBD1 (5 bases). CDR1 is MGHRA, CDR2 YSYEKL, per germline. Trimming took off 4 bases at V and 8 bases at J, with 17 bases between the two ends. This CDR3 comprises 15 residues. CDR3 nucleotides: TGCGCCAGCAGCCTAGTAGAGACAGTGAGGGAAAAACTGTTTTTT. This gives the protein CASSLVETVREKLFF.

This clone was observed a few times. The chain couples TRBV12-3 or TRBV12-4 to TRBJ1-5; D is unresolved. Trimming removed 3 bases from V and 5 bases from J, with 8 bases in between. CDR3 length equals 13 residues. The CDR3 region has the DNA TGTGCCAGCAGTTTGGGAGAGCATCAGCCCCAGCATTTT. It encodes CASSLGEHQPQHF.

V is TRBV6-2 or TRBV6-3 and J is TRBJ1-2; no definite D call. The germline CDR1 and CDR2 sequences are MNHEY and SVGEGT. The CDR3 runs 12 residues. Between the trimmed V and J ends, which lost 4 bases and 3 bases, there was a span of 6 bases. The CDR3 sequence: CASSSGDYGYTF. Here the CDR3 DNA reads TGTGCCAGCAGTTCGGGCGACTATGGCTACACCTTC.

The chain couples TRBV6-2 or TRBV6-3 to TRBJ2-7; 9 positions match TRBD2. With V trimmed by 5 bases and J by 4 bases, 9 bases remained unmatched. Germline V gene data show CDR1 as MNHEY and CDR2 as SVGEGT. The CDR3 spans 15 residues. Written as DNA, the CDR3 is TGTGCCAGCAGTAAGGTTAGCGGGAGCGGATACGAGCAGTACTTC. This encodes CASSKVSGSGYEQYF.

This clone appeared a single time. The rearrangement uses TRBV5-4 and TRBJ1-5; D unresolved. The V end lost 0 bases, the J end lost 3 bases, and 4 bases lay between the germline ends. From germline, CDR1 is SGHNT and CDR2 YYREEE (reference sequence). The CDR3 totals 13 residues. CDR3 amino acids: CASSLDINQPQHF. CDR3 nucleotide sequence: TGTGCCAGCAGCTTGGACATCAATCAGCCCCAGCATTTT.

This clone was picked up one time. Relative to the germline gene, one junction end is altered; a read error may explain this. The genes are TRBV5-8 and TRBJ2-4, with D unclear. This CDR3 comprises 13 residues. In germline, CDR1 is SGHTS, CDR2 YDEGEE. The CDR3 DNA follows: TGTGCCAGCAGTTTGGGTCTCAAAAACATTCAGTACTTC. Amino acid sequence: CASSLGLKNIQYF.